This TCR beta chain was found in a study of the immune and genomic landscape of osteosarcoma. V lost 4 bases to trimming and J lost 5 bases, with 12 bases between them. There are 13 residues in the CDR3. Germline CDR1 SGDLS, CDR2 YYNGEE. Poor-prognosis osteosarcoma patients supplied post-treatment primary, local recurrence and metastasis tumor specimens. The table came from immunoSEQ multiplex PCR; TCRdb's copy has only in-frame clones and leaves some out. The repertoire holds 6,000 to 7,000 clones, with 55% to 75% as singletons. Sample: osteosarcoma tumor tissue from the lung. The sequence was collected from a human donor with osteosarcoma. This chain links TRBV9 with TRBJ2-5; maybe TRBD2 (5 bases). In DNA form, the CDR3 reads TGTGCCAGCAGCCGGGATCATGGTGAGACCCAGTACTTC. Translated: CASSRDHGETQYF.